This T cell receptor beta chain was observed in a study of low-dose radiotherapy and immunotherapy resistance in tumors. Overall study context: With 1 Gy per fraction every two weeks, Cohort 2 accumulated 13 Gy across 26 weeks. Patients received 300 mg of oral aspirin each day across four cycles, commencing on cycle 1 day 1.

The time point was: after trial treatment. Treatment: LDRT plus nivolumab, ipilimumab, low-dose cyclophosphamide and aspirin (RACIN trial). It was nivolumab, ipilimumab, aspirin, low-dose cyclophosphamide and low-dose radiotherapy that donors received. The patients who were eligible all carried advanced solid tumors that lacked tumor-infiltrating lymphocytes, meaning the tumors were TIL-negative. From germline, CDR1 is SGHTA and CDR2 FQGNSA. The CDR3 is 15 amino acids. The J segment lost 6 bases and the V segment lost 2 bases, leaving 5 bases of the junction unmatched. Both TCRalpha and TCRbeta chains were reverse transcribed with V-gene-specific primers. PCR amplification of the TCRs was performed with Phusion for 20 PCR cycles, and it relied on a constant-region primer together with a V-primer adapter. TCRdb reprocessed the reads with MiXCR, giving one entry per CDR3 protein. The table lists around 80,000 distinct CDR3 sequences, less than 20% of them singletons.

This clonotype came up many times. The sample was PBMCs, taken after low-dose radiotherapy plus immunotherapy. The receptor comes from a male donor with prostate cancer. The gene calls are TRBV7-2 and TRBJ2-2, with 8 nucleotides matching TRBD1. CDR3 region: CASSLPWTGPGELFF. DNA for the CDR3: TGTGCCAGCAGCTTACCCTGGACAGGGCCCGGGGAGCTGTTTTTT.